These 22 T cell receptor beta chains came from one sample sequenced in a study of blood T cell repertoires in COVID-19. Using immunoSEQ multiplex PCR, the repertoire was profiled, and TCRdb retains in-frame clones only, with some absent. Altogether 250,000 or so clones are present, approximately 87% being singletons, with the ten largest covering about 1.6%. Sequences were obtained from peripheral blood. All receptors come from a woman between 40 and 50 years old who had recovered from COVID-19.

J is TRBJ2-7 and V is TRBV28; TRBD2 aligns across 8 bases. V lost 4 bases, J lost 0 bases, and 5 bases stayed unmatched. The CDR3 is 15 amino acids. Per germline, CDR1 MDHEN and CDR2 SYDVKM. CDR3 DNA sequence: TGTGCCAGCAGTTCCCCGGGGGGGTACTCCTACGAGCAGTACTTC. Its protein is CASSSPGGYSYEQYF.

The rearrangement uses TRBV4-1 and TRBJ1-4; D gene unclear. Germline CDR1 is MGHRA and CDR2 is YSYEKL. CDR3 size: 14 residues. Deletions cut 1 base from V and 4 bases from J, with 7 bases between. The CDR3 nucleotides are TGCGCCAGCAGCCAAGTACAGCTTAATGAAAAACTGTTTTTT. Its translation: CASSQVQLNEKLFF.

This chain connects TRBV28 to TRBJ2-2; TRBD2 matches at 8 bases. J gave up 6 bases and V 6 bases, and 6 bases lay outside the gene matches. The CDR3 is made up of 14 amino acids. From germline, CDR1 is MDHEN and CDR2 SYDVKM. The chain's CDR3 is CASRSGGAPGELFF. The DNA of the CDR3 is TGTGCCAGCAGGTCCGGGGGGGCTCCCGGGGAGCTGTTTTTT.

The count of this clone is one. V and J are TRBV10-3 and TRBJ2-3, with D possibly TRBD2 on 6 matching bases. The V and J ends lost 10 bases and 4 bases respectively, with 15 bases between them. The CDR3 runs 13 residues. Per the germline V gene, CDR1 is ENHRY and CDR2 is SYGVKD. CDR3: CATRDSGSDTQYF. For the CDR3, the DNA is TGTGCCACCCGGGACTCCGGGTCAGATACGCAGTATTTT.

Note on this clone: The junction departs from germline at one end; a sequencing error may be responsible. The V gene is TRBV7-7, the J gene TRBJ2-1, with D unresolved. Per the germline V gene, CDR1 is SSHAT and CDR2 is FNYEAQ (reference sequence). CDR3 length: 14 amino acids. The CDR3 coding sequence is TGTGCTAGCAGCCCAAACAGCTACTTGGATGAGCAGTTCTTC. It encodes CASSPNSYLDEQFF.

The chain uses TRBV2 and TRBJ1-1; possibly TRBD1 for D (6 bases). Trimming took 7 bases from V and 0 from J, leaving 21 bases between them. Germline values: CDR1 SNHLY, CDR2 FYNNEI. The CDR3 has 17 residues. In DNA, the CDR3 is TGTGCCAGCAACGGTGCGGGGGCCTGGGGTATGAACACTGAAGCTTTCTTT. Translating it yields CASNGAGAWGMNTEAFF.

The chain uses TRBV5-1 and TRBJ1-4; 7 nucleotides align to TRBD1. Germline CDR1 is SGHRS and CDR2 is YFSETQ. The CDR3 covers 18 residues. Trimming cost V 0 bases and J 0 bases; bases outside gene matches: 8. This CDR3 reads CASSLAGGQIPTNEKLFF. CDR3 in DNA: TGCGCCAGCAGCTTGGCCGGGGGACAGATTCCAACTAATGAAAAACTGTTTTTT.

This clone was counted at least ten times. The chain combines TRBV7-2 with TRBJ1-2; TRBD1 is a possible D gene (5 bases). Germline lookup yields CDR1 SGHTA and CDR2 FQGNSA. This CDR3 is built from 15 residues. Deletions cut 1 base from V and 3 bases from J, with 12 bases between. CDR3 DNA: TGTGCCAGCAGCTTAGGACCCGGGGGTGACTATGGCTACACCTTC. Protein sequence: CASSLGPGGDYGYTF.

About this clone itself: Within the sample, other DNA sequences also encode this same CDR3. In DNA form, the CDR3 reads TGTGCCAGCTCAGACAGGGGGCCGGAGACCCAGTACTTC. The encoded protein is CASSDRGPETQYF. The chain uses TRBV27 and TRBJ2-5, with 10 bases fitting TRBD1. The V gene's germline CDR1 is MNHEY and CDR2 SMNVEV (reference sequence). The CDR3 has 13 residues. The ends lost 8 bases at V and 5 bases at J; junction bases unmatched: 5.

The CDR3 reads CASSLKGQRASSTDTQYF. CDR3 in DNA: TGTGCCAGCAGCCTAAAGGGACAGCGAGCCTCTAGCACAGATACGCAGTATTTT. V and J are TRBV7-3 and TRBJ2-3, with 7 bases that match TRBD1. V was clipped by 5 bases and J by 0 bases; unmatched bases: 14. Germline assignment: CDR1 SGHTA and CDR2 FQGTGA. CDR3 length: 18 residues.

The V call is TRBV10-1, the J call TRBJ1-2; 9 nucleotides line up with TRBD1. Looked up from germline, CDR1 is WNHNN and CDR2 is SYGVQD (reference sequence). This CDR3 is 15 amino acids long. Trimming at V came to 1 base and at J to 5 bases, leaving 5 bases not matched to a gene. CDR3 bases: TGCGCCAGCAGTGAGTGGGGGACAGGGAAATATGGCTACACCTTC. Its protein product is CASSEWGTGKYGYTF.

V gene TRBV9 combines with J gene TRBJ2-5, with TRBD1 matching over 7 bases. This CDR3 is 15 amino acids long. The V gene end was trimmed by 4 bases and the J gene end by 1 base; junction bases not matched to a gene: 7. CDR1 is SGDLS and CDR2 is YYNGEE in the germline V gene. The CDR3 sequence is CASSNRGRGQETQYF. The CDR3 bases are TGTGCCAGCAGCAACAGGGGAAGGGGCCAAGAGACCCAGTACTTC.

The V call is TRBV19, the J call TRBJ2-5, with TRBD2 matching 11 bases. The CDR3 is 16 amino acids. Looked up from germline, CDR1 is LNHDA and CDR2 is SQIVND (reference sequence). V lost 3 bases to trimming and J lost 5 bases; unmatched junction nucleotides: 8. In DNA, the CDR3 is TGTGCCAGTAGTATCCGACTAGCGGGGCCCGGGGAGACCCAGTACTTC. It is translated as CASSIRLAGPGETQYF.

The V call is TRBV7-2, the J call TRBJ2-5; 11 positions agree with TRBD2. V lost 3 bases, J lost 5 bases, and 8 bases stayed unmatched. CDR3 length: 16 residues. Germline V gene sequence: CDR1 SGHTA, CDR2 FQGNSA. The CDR3 loop reads CASSFIASGGMETQYF. CDR3 nucleotide sequence: TGTGCCAGCAGCTTCATCGCTAGCGGGGGGATGGAGACCCAGTACTTC.

V gene TRBV7-9 combines with J gene TRBJ2-2; 8 bases are shared with TRBD1. The J segment lost 15 bases and the V segment lost 5 bases, leaving 17 bases of the junction unmatched. CDR3 length equals 15 residues. CDR1 is SEHNR and CDR2 is FQNEAQ in the germline V gene (reference sequence). The CDR3 spells CASSPPGGARKLMFF. The CDR3 coding sequence is TGTGCCAGCAGCCCTCCAGGGGGCGCGAGGAAGTTGATGTTTTTT.

This chain links TRBV19 with TRBJ2-5, with 10 bases that match TRBD2. Germline V lookup: CDR1 LNHDA, CDR2 SQIVND (reference sequence). With V trimmed by 5 bases and J by 5 bases, 5 bases remained unmatched. This CDR3 comprises 14 residues. CDR3 residues: CASSLAGGEETQYF. In DNA form, the CDR3 reads TGTGCCAGTAGTTTAGCGGGGGGAGAGGAGACCCAGTACTTC. Full variable domain (rest looked up from reference TRBV19 and TRBJ2-5): DGGITQSPKYLFRKEGQNVTLSCEQNLNHDAMYWYRQDPGQGLRLIYYSQIVNDFQKGDIAEGYSVSREKKESFPLTVTSAQKNPTAFYLCASSLAGGEETQYFGPGTRLLVL.

This chain joins TRBV27 and TRBJ2-7; 11 bases map to TRBD2. This CDR3 is built from 14 residues. Germline V CDR1 and CDR2: MNHEY, SMNVEV (reference sequence). J gave up 7 bases and V 2 bases, and 4 bases lay outside the gene matches. CDR3 loop: CASSLELAGDEQYF. The CDR3 DNA reads as TGTGCCAGCAGTTTAGAACTAGCGGGGGATGAGCAGTACTTC.

This clone was observed a handful of times. The rearrangement joins TRBV7-2 to TRBJ1-2, with D tentatively TRBD1 (6 bases). The CDR3 has 13 amino acids. The germline V gene encodes CDR1 SGHTA and CDR2 FQGNSA. V lost 5 bases, J lost 5 bases, and 12 bases lay in between. The CDR3 region has the DNA TGTGCCAGCAGCGTGGGACACGATTATGGCTACACCTTC. Translated: CASSVGHDYGYTF.

The chain uses TRBV5-1 and TRBJ1-3, with a possible D match to TRBD1 (5 bases). The CDR3 is 15 amino acids. Germline CDR1 and CDR2: SGHRS and YFSETQ. The V end was cut by 1 base, the J end by 4 bases, with 12 bases between. The CDR3 sequence: CASSLIGARGNTIYF. DNA for the CDR3: TGCGCCAGCAGCTTGATAGGGGCGCGAGGAAACACCATATATTTT.

The rearrangement joins TRBV6-6 to TRBJ2-7; TRBD2 is a possible D gene (6 bases). Trimming pared 0 bases from V and 4 bases from J, leaving 13 bases between. From germline, CDR1 is MNHNY and CDR2 SVGAGI (reference sequence). This CDR3 is built from 15 residues. The CDR3 coding sequence is TGTGCCAGCAGTTACTCGTCGGGGGATACGTACGAGCAGTACTTC. Protein: CASSYSSGDTYEQYF.

The rearrangement uses TRBV5-4 and TRBJ1-6; D unresolved. The V and J ends lost 10 bases and 7 bases respectively, with 18 bases between them. The CDR3 contains 14 residues. Germline CDR1 reads SGHNT; CDR2 reads YYREEE (reference sequence). Written as DNA, the CDR3 is TGTGCCTCCCGACCCGAGGGCTACAATTCACCCCTCCACTTT. This encodes CASRPEGYNSPLHF. The full variable domain, rest sourced from reference TRBV5-4 and TRBJ1-6, is ETGVTQSPTHLIKTRGQQVTLRCSSQSGHNTVSWYQQALGQGPQFIFQYYREEENGRGNFPPRFSGLQFPNYSSELNVNALELDDSALYLCASRPEGYNSPLHFGNGTRLTVT.

V and J are TRBV13 and TRBJ2-7; 10 bases map to TRBD1. After removal of 3 bases from V and 3 bases from J, the junction contained 5 bases not matched to a gene. Per the germline V gene, CDR1 is PRHDT and CDR2 is FYEKMQ (reference sequence). This CDR3 has 15 amino acids. The CDR3 sequence is CASSLGQGFVYEQYF. The CDR3 DNA follows: TGTGCCAGCAGCTTGGGACAGGGGTTCGTCTACGAGCAGTACTTC.